Listed below are T cell receptor beta chains from one sample, sequenced in a study of T cell repertoires in aging, cancer and after chemotherapy. TCRdb re-called the multiplex PCR reads with MiXCR, one entry per CDR3 protein. The sample contains some 8,500 distinct CDR3 sequences, about 41% of which appear only once. Sequenced sample: blood. All receptors come from a human donor with a solid tumor. Each CDR3 is given with its conserved first and last residue. The D gene is left open where the match is weak. Expanded clones get a size class; other rows say once, few or many, or leave the size out.

j_call	clone_size	d_call	v_call	cdr3_aa	cdr3_nt
TRBJ1-6	-	-	TRBV5-6	CASSFRESPLHF	TGTGCCAGCAGCTTCCGGGAATCACCCCTCCACTTT
TRBJ1-2	few	-	TRBV12-3/TRBV12-4	CASSLGGAGYGYTF	TGTGCCAGCAGTTTAGGGGGGGCTGGATATGGCTACACCTTC
TRBJ2-6	few	-	TRBV15	CATSGDTTNSGANVLTF	TGTGCCACCAGCGGGGACACCACTAACTCTGGGGCCAACGTCCTGACTTTC
TRBJ1-1	-	-	TRBV6-4	CASTRGRGDTEAFF	TGTGCCAGCACCCGGGGTCGGGGAGACACTGAAGCTTTCTTT
TRBJ1-2	-	-	TRBV6-1	CASSALSFYGYTF	TGTGCCAGCAGTGCGTTGAGTTTCTATGGCTACACCTTC
TRBJ1-1	-	-	TRBV30	CAWKARPTEAFF	TGTGCCTGGAAGGCTCGTCCTACGGAAGCTTTCTTT
TRBJ1-1	-	-	TRBV19	CASSIQGVSEAFF	TGTGCCAGTTCAATACAGGGAGTCTCTGAAGCTTTCTTT
TRBJ1-6	-	-	TRBV6-5	CASSWQAQNSPLHF	TGTGCCAGCAGTTGGCAGGCCCAAAATTCACCCCTCCACTTT
TRBJ2-1	-	-	TRBV27	CASSAISSYNEQFF	TGTGCCAGCAGCGCCATTAGCTCCTACAATGAGCAGTTCTTC
TRBJ2-7	medium-sized	-	TRBV29-1	CSVDRDGRSYEQYF	TGCAGCGTGGATCGGGACGGACGCTCCTACGAGCAGTACTTC
TRBJ2-2	few	-	TRBV14	CASSLGNTGELFF	TGTGCCAGCAGCCTTGGGAACACCGGGGAGCTGTTTTTT
TRBJ1-1	-	-	TRBV18	CASSMQEPLRDTEAFF	TGTGCCAGCTCAATGCAGGAACCCTTGAGGGACACTGAAGCTTTCTTT
TRBJ2-6	-	-	TRBV24-1	CATSDPPAHHVVLTF	TGTGCCACCAGTGATCCCCCAGCTCATCACGTCGTCCTGACTTTC
TRBJ2-3	-	-	TRBV7-9	CASSLGGSGAADTQYF	TGTGCCAGCAGCTTAGGGGGGTCGGGGGCAGCAGATACGCAGTATTTT
TRBJ2-5	-	-	TRBV19	CASSPHWERAGQETQYF	TGTGCCAGTAGTCCCCATTGGGAAAGGGCAGGACAAGAGACCCAGTACTTC
TRBJ1-2	few	TRBD1	TRBV29-1	CSVPDRGVNYGYTF	TGCAGCGTTCCCGACAGGGGAGTTAACTATGGCTACACCTTC
TRBJ2-1	-	-	TRBV5-4	CASSGPGGMVNNEQFF	TGTGCCAGCAGCGGGCCGGGCGGGATGGTCAACAATGAGCAGTTCTTC
TRBJ1-2	-	TRBD1	TRBV7-3	CASSFRQGDGYTF	TGTGCCAGCAGCTTCCGACAGGGGGATGGCTACACCTTC
TRBJ2-1	few	-	TRBV6-4	CASSDDPGASNEQFF	TGTGCCAGCAGTGACGACCCGGGAGCAAGCAATGAGCAGTTCTTC
TRBJ1-1	-	-	TRBV6-1	CASSARGGNTEAFF	TGTGCCAGCAGTGCTAGAGGGGGGAACACTGAAGCTTTCTTT
TRBJ2-5	-	-	TRBV15	CATSRGGELRETQYF	TGTGCCACCAGCAGAGGGGGCGAGTTAAGGGAGACCCAGTACTTC
TRBJ1-1	-	-	TRBV6-2/TRBV6-3	CASSFMDAVRTEAFF	TGTGCCAGCAGCTTCATGGACGCCGTTCGGACTGAAGCTTTCTTT
TRBJ1-2	-	-	TRBV6-5	CASSHGGDDGYTF	TGTGCCAGCAGTCACGGGGGGGATGATGGCTACACCTTC
TRBJ1-1	medium-sized	-	TRBV19	CASSPRGAPNTEAFF	TGTGCCAGTAGTCCCAGAGGGGCACCGAACACTGAAGCTTTCTTT
TRBJ1-1	-	-	TRBV19	CAGSPQAQVGTEAFF	TGTGCCGGTAGTCCGCAGGCTCAGGTGGGCACTGAAGCTTTCTTT
TRBJ2-7	-	-	TRBV6-5	CASRPPNRAGYEQYF	TGTGCCAGCAGACCTCCCAACAGGGCAGGCTACGAGCAGTACTTC